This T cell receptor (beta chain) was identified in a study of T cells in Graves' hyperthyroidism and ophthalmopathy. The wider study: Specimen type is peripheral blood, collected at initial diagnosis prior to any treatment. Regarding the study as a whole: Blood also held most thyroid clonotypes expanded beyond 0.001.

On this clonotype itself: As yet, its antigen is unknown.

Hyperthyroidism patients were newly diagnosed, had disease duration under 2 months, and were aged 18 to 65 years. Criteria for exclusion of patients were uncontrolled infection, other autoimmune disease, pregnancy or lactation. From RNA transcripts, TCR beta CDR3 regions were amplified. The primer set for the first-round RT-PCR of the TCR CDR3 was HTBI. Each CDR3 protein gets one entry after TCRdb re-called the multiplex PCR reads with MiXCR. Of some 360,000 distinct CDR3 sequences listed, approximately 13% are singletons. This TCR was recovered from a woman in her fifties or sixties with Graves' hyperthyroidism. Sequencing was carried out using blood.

This CDR3 reads CASSEVRRAEAFF. DNA of the CDR3: TGTGCCAGCAGTGAAGTGAGGCGGGCTGAAGCTTTCTTT. V and J are TRBV6-1 and TRBJ1-1; D remains unclear. The CDR3 contains 13 residues. Trimming shortened V by 1 base and J by 6 bases, and 9 bases separated the two germline ends. CDR1 and CDR2 (germline): MNHNS, SASEGT.